This T cell receptor beta chain was recorded in a study of molecular identifiers for immune sequencing clone quantification. This clonotype has at least ten counts. TCRdb processed the PCR reads anew with MiXCR; each CDR3 protein has one entry. Of 85,000 to 100,000 distinct CDR3 sequences listed, 20% to 25% are singletons. From germline, CDR1 is ENHRY and CDR2 SYGVKD. The CDR3 covers 13 residues. Germline trimming cut 7 bases from V and 5 bases from J; bases unmatched to any gene: 5. The receptor was derived from a human donor in good health. Some libraries in this study had Jurkat cell RNA spiked in. The chain carries TRBV10-3 and TRBJ2-5; 9 bases map to TRBD1. Material: naive CD8+ T cells from blood, with Jurkat cell RNA spiked in. Subset described: FACS-sorted CD8+CD4-CCR7+CD45RA+ naive T cells. CDR3 DNA: TGTGCCATCACTCCGACAGGGGGGGAGACCCAGTACTTC. Its translation is CAITPTGGETQYF.